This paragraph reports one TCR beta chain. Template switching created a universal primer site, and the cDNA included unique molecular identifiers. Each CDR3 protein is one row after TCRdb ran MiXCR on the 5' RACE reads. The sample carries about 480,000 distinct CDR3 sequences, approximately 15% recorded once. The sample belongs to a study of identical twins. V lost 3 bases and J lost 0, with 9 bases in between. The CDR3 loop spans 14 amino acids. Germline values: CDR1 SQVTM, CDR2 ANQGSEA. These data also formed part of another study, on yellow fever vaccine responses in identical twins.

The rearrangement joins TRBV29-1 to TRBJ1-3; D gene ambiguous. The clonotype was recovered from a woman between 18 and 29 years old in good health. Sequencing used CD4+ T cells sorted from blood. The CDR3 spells CSVDESHSGNTIYF. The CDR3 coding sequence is TGCAGCGTTGATGAGAGTCACTCTGGAAACACCATATATTTT.